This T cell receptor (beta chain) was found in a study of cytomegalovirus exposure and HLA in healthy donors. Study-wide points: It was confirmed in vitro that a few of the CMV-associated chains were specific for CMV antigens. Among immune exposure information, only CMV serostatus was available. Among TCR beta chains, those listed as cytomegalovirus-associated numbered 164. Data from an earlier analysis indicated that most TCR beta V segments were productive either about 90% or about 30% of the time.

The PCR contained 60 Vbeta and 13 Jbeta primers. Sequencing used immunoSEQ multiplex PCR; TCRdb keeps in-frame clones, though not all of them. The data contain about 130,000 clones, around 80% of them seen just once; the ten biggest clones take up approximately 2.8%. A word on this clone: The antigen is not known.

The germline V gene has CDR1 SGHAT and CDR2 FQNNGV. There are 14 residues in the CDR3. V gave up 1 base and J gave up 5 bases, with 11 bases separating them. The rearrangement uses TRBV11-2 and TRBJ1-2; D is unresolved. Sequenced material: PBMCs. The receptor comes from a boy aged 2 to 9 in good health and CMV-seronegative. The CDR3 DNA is TGTGCCAGCAGCTTAGCCGGAGCCCTTTATGGCTACACCTTC. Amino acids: CASSLAGALYGYTF.